Listed here are 17 T cell receptor beta chains from one sample, sequenced in a study of CD8 T cells in ankylosing spondylitis. One entry per CDR3 protein, called by TCRdb with MiXCR from the 5' RACE reads. The sample carries over 100,000 distinct CDR3 sequences, 10% to 12% recorded once. Sequencing was performed on blood, either unsorted or a sorted T cell fraction (not recorded which). These receptors all come from a female donor with ankylosing spondylitis or in good health (not recorded which).

This clonotype was seen many times. The V gene is TRBV15, the J gene TRBJ1-5; D gene uncertain. Trimming left V 5 bases short and J 2 bases short, with 16 bases between. The CDR3 is made up of 16 amino acids. The germline V gene encodes CDR1 LNHNV and CDR2 YYDKDF (reference sequence). CDR3 residues: CATSGGLRRGNQPQHF. The CDR3, as DNA: TGTGCCACCAGCGGAGGACTCCGAAGGGGCAATCAGCCCCAGCATTTT.

This clonotype was counted many times. The chain combines TRBV20-1 with TRBJ2-1; D perhaps matches TRBD2 (5 bases). Per germline, CDR1 DFQATT and CDR2 SNEGSKA (reference sequence). There are 14 residues in the CDR3. The V and J ends lost 0 bases and 8 bases respectively, with 14 bases between them. CDR3 bases: TGCAGTGCTAGAGAAGCGAGGGATATCTATGAGCAGTTCTTC. Amino acids: CSAREARDIYEQFF.

This clonotype was observed at least ten times. The chain recombines TRBV7-8 with TRBJ1-5; no clear D. The CDR3 is 14 amino acids. CDR1 SGHVS and CDR2 FQNEAQ come from the germline V gene. The V end lost 1 base, the J end lost 0 bases, and 4 bases lay between the germline ends. CDR3 DNA sequence: TGTGCCAGCAGCTTAGTCTATAGCAATCAGCCCCAGCATTTT. The encoded protein is CASSLVYSNQPQHF.

This clonotype was seen many times. The V call is TRBV12-3 or TRBV12-4, the J call TRBJ1-1; D may be TRBD1 (5 bases). Trimming pared 3 bases from V and 10 bases from J, leaving 18 bases between. There are 14 residues in the CDR3. The CDR3 nucleotides are TGTGCCAGCAGTTTGGATACCATACAGGAAAGAGCTTTCTTT. Translated, it gives CASSLDTIQERAFF.

This clonotype has just a few counts. This chain connects TRBV18 to TRBJ2-5; no clear D. Per germline, CDR1 KGHSH and CDR2 LQKENI. V lost 4 bases, J lost 4 bases, and 25 bases lay in between. The CDR3 extends over 18 amino acids. CDR3 amino acids: CASSLLTMGPASPETQYF. DNA of the CDR3: TGTGCCAGCTCACTACTTACGATGGGCCCTGCGAGTCCAGAGACCCAGTACTTC.

This clonotype appeared a few times. V usage is TRBV18 and J usage is TRBJ2-1, with D perhaps assigned TRBD1 or TRBD2 (5 bases each). This CDR3 is 15 amino acids long. Trimming stripped 3 bases from V and 3 bases from J, with 12 bases between. Germline values: CDR1 KGHSH, CDR2 LQKENI. CDR3 nucleotides: TGTGCCAGCTCACCCCCGGGACGGCTCTACAATGAGCAGTTCTTC. As protein: CASSPPGRLYNEQFF.

This clonotype showed up many times. The chain joins TRBV6-2 or TRBV6-3 to TRBJ2-3, with 8 bases identical to TRBD2. The germline CDR1 and CDR2 sequences are MNHEY and SVGEGT. The length of the CDR3 is 16 residues. V lost 6 bases, J lost 2 bases, and 10 bases stayed unmatched. CDR3 DNA sequence: TGTGCCAGCAGCCCAGGACTAGCTTTGTCCACAGATACGCAGTATTTT. It encodes CASSPGLALSTDTQYF.

This clonotype was counted many times. The V and J genes are TRBV11-1 and TRBJ2-1; 12 bases are a match to TRBD1. Germline V CDR1 and CDR2: SGHAT, FQDESV (reference sequence). This CDR3 has 18 residues. The V gene end was trimmed by 7 bases and the J gene end by 0 bases; junction bases not matched to a gene: 10. The CDR3 here is CASNGDRGPSRSYNEQFF. The CDR3 region has the DNA TGTGCCAGCAACGGGGACAGGGGGCCATCTCGCTCCTACAATGAGCAGTTCTTC.

This clonotype was counted at least ten times. The rearrangement joins TRBV12-3 or TRBV12-4 to TRBJ2-7; tentatively, D is TRBD2 (6 bases). The CDR3 spans 14 residues. Trimming left V 4 bases short and J 2 bases short, with 12 bases between. The DNA of the CDR3 is TGTGCCAGCAGTTACCCTAGCGCCGCCTACGAGCAGTACTTC. Its protein product is CASSYPSAAYEQYF.

This chain uses TRBV24-1 with TRBJ2-2; 8 positions match TRBD1. Germline CDR1 reads KGHDR; CDR2 reads SFDVKD. Trimming removed 10 bases from V and 3 bases from J; junction bases left unmatched: 6. The CDR3 sequence is 14 residues long. DNA for the CDR3: TGTGCCACTCGGGACAGGTGGGACACCGGGGAGCTGTTTTTT. Translation gives CATRDRWDTGELFF.

This clonotype was picked up many times. The V gene is TRBV5-5, the J gene TRBJ1-1; D gene ambiguous. Germline-derived CDR1 and CDR2 are SGHKS and YYEKEE (reference sequence). The CDR3 sequence is 14 residues long. The ends were cut back, 2 bases at V and 7 bases at J, with 15 bases in the middle. CDR3 sequence reads: CASSFVNPAIEAFF. The CDR3 DNA sequence: TGTGCCAGCAGCTTTGTAAATCCTGCAATTGAAGCTTTCTTT.

This clonotype was recorded many times. The chain couples TRBV4-2 to TRBJ1-1; no clear D gene. V was cut by 1 base and J by 3 bases, with 15 bases left in between. The CDR3 sequence is 16 residues long. The germline gives CDR1 LGHNA, CDR2 YNFKEQ. The CDR3 DNA reads as TGTGCCAGCAGCCAAGCTGCGGGATCCTCCGACACTGAAGCTTTCTTT. It translates to CASSQAAGSSDTEAFF.

Comment on this clonotype: It may be a read error: a sequence one base away is much more abundant. The chain recombines TRBV7-6 with TRBJ2-7; D is uncertain. This CDR3 is built from 12 residues. CDR1 and CDR2 (germline): SGHVS, FNYEAQ. The CDR3 loop is CVSSLGPDEQYF. In nucleotides, the CDR3 is TGTGTCAGCAGCCTTGGGCCGGACGAGCAGTACTTC.

This clonotype was detected many times. V is TRBV13 and J is TRBJ2-3; 15 bases are a match to TRBD2. The germline gives CDR1 PRHDT, CDR2 FYEKMQ (reference sequence). V trimming: 4 bases; J trimming: 6 bases; junction bases outside the gene matches: 11. CDR3 length equals 18 residues. This chain's CDR3 is CASSSRTSGRASRDTQYF. In nucleotides, the CDR3 is TGTGCCAGCAGCTCCCGGACTAGCGGGAGGGCCTCCCGGGATACGCAGTATTTT.

This clonotype came up many times. The DNA of the CDR3 is TGCGCCAGCAGCTTGGTACAGCAGGAAGAGACCCAGTACTTC. This encodes CASSLVQQEETQYF. The V call is TRBV5-1, the J call TRBJ2-5; D gene unclear. There are 14 residues in the CDR3. Germline V gene sequence: CDR1 SGHRS, CDR2 YFSETQ. Trimming removed 0 bases at V and 3 bases at J, with 9 bases between.

This clonotype was counted at least ten times. V usage is TRBV11-2 and J usage is TRBJ1-1; D is unresolved. The CDR3 runs 15 residues. The V end lost 1 base, the J end lost 2 bases, and 11 bases lay between the germline ends. From germline, CDR1 is SGHAT and CDR2 FQNNGV. DNA of the CDR3: TGTGCCAGCAGCTTAGCTTGGCAGACCAACACTGAAGCTTTCTTT. Protein: CASSLAWQTNTEAFF.

This clonotype was seen ten or more times. The chain links TRBV10-2 to TRBJ1-4, with D perhaps matching TRBD1 (5 bases). The CDR3 extends over 15 amino acids. From germline, CDR1 is WSHSY and CDR2 SAAADI. With 6 bases removed from V and 5 bases from J, the gap between germline ends came to 16 bases. In DNA form, the CDR3 reads TGCGCCAGCAGCTTAACTGAGAGGGGCAATGAAAAACTGTTTTTT. Protein product: CASSLTERGNEKLFF.